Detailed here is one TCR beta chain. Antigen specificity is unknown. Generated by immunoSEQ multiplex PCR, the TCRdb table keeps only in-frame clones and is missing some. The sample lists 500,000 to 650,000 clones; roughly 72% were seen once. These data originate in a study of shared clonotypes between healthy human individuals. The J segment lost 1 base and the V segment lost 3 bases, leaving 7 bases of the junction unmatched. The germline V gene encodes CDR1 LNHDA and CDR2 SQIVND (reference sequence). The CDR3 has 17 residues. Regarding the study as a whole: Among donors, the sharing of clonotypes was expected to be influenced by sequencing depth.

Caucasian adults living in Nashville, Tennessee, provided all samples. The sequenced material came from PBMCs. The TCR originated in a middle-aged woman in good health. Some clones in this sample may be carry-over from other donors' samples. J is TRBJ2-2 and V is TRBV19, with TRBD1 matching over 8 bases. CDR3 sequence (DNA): TGTGCCAGTAGTATCCGGCAAGGACAGGGGAACACCGGGGAGCTGTTTTTT. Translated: CASSIRQGQGNTGELFF.